The next 30 T cell receptor beta chains were all read from a single sample in a study of blood T cell repertoires in COVID-19. Method: immunoSEQ multiplex PCR; TCRdb's copy keeps in-frame clones and lacks some. The sample consists of tens of thousands of clones, just under 80% of them appearing once. The sample comprised peripheral blood. Receptors were obtained from a man of 80 years or more with acute or convalescent COVID-19.

This clone appeared once. CDR3 coding DNA: TGTGCCAGCACCCTAGGCCCCGGGAGGGAAGAGACCCAGTACTTC. The encoded protein is CASTLGPGREETQYF. V is TRBV5-5 and J is TRBJ2-5, with 8 bases matching TRBD2. The CDR3 sequence is 15 residues long. V lost 6 bases and J lost 3; bases outside the gene matches: 10. The germline CDR1 and CDR2 sequences are SGHKS and YYEKEE (reference sequence).

This chain connects TRBV3-1 (or the pseudogene TRBV3-2) to TRBJ2-4, with 8 bases lining up with TRBD2. Trimming took 0 bases from V and 1 from J; bases not matched to a gene: 8. Germline V gene data show CDR1 as LGHDT and CDR2 as YNNKEL (reference sequence). The CDR3 is 18 amino acids. CDR3 DNA sequence: TGTGCCAGCAGCCAAGACCCCGGGGGGGGGCGGGCCAAAAACATTCAGTACTTC. Its protein is CASSQDPGGGRAKNIQYF.

CDR3 in amino acids: CASSLAPRNYGYTF. CDR3 bases: TGTGCCAGCAGCTTGGCCCCCAGGAACTATGGCTACACCTTC. The rearrangement uses TRBV5-4 and TRBJ1-2; D ambiguous. Between the trimmed V and J ends, which lost 0 bases and 2 bases, there was a span of 8 bases. The CDR3 runs 14 residues. CDR1 and CDR2 from the germline V gene are SGHNT and YYREEE (reference sequence).

V and J are TRBV3-1 (or the pseudogene TRBV3-2) and TRBJ1-2, with TRBD1 identical over 8 bases. The CDR3 is made up of 14 amino acids. V was clipped by 2 bases and J by 8 bases; unmatched bases: 7. In germline, CDR1 is LGHDT, CDR2 YNNKEL (reference sequence). The CDR3 DNA is TGTGCCAGCAGCCAACTTGGACAGGGAAACGGCTACACCTTC. This encodes CASSQLGQGNGYTF.

This clone was recorded only once. This chain links TRBV30 with TRBJ1-2; weak D call: TRBD1 (5 bases). The CDR3 spans 12 residues. Germline CDR1 and CDR2: GTSNPN and SVGIG (reference sequence). V was cut by 0 bases and J by 5 bases, with 7 bases left in between. The CDR3, as DNA: TGTGCCTGGAGTGTGGAGGGGTATGGCTACACCTTC. Translating gives CAWSVEGYGYTF.

There are a few counts of this clone. The chain combines TRBV6-2 or TRBV6-3 with TRBJ2-3; a weak D match, TRBD2 (6 bases). Trimming pared 3 bases from V and 2 bases from J, leaving 21 bases between. Germline CDR1 is MNHEY and CDR2 is SVGEGT. There are 18 residues in the CDR3. Here the CDR3 reads CASSYIPGERFDTDTQYF. The CDR3, as DNA: TGTGCCAGCAGTTATATCCCGGGAGAACGATTTGACACAGATACGCAGTATTTT.

This clone was detected a few times. The CDR3 nucleotides read TGTGCCAGCAGTTCACGGCCGACAGGTGTAGTCACCGGGGAGCTGTTTTTT. This sequence encodes CASSSRPTGVVTGELFF. V and J are TRBV27 and TRBJ2-2, with a tentative D call TRBD1 (6 bases). Trimming shortened V by 4 bases and J by 4 bases, and 19 bases separated the two germline ends. The V gene's germline CDR1 is MNHEY and CDR2 SMNVEV (reference sequence). The CDR3 spans 17 residues.

This chain joins TRBV6-6 and TRBJ1-5; no clear D. The CDR3 has 12 amino acids. Trimming left V 2 bases short and J 7 bases short, with 6 bases between. Germline CDR1 MNHNY, CDR2 SVGAGI (reference sequence). CDR3: CASSYEGQPQHF. The CDR3 nucleotides read TGTGCCAGCAGTTACGAGGGACAGCCCCAGCATTTT.

The gene calls are TRBV19 and TRBJ1-2; TRBD1 aligns across 7 bases. Per germline, CDR1 LNHDA and CDR2 SQIVND (reference sequence). The V and J ends lost 5 bases and 5 bases, in that order; junction bases with no gene match: 8. The CDR3 runs to 14 residues. The CDR3 sequence is CASSSADRMYGYTF. The CDR3 DNA follows: TGTGCCAGTAGTTCAGCGGACAGGATGTATGGCTACACCTTC.

The rearrangement joins TRBV4-1 to TRBJ1-2, with TRBD1 matching 7 bases. The CDR3 consists of 15 residues. Germline lookup yields CDR1 MGHRA and CDR2 YSYEKL. The ends lost 4 bases at V and 1 base at J; junction bases unmatched: 6. CDR3 region: CASSPTTGFNYGYTF. In nucleotides, the CDR3 is TGCGCCAGCAGCCCGACGACAGGGTTTAACTATGGCTACACCTTC.

The rearrangement links TRBV10-1 to TRBJ2-3, with D perhaps matching TRBD1 (6 bases). Trimming shortened V by 2 bases and J by 6 bases, and 9 bases separated the two germline ends. Germline V lookup: CDR1 WNHNN, CDR2 SYGVQD (reference sequence). The CDR3 is made up of 13 amino acids. As DNA, the CDR3 is TGCGCCAGCAGTGAGGGGGGCATGGATACGCAGTATTTT. It codes for CASSEGGMDTQYF.

The chain is built from TRBV5-1 and TRBJ2-2, with D maybe TRBD1 (5 bases). The germline V gene has CDR1 SGHRS and CDR2 YFSETQ. V lost 8 bases to trimming and J lost 6 bases, with 11 bases between them. The CDR3 runs 12 residues. CDR3 in DNA: TGCGCCAGTGAGCACAGGTCCGGGGAGCTGTTTTTT. Translating gives CASEHRSGELFF.

The chain joins TRBV19 to TRBJ1-4; D is perhaps TRBD1 (6 bases). The CDR3 extends over 15 amino acids. Germline loops: CDR1 LNHDA, CDR2 SQIVND (reference sequence). V lost 8 bases, J lost 6 bases, and 19 bases lay in between. CDR3 sequence: CASSGGGRKDEKLFF. CDR3 nucleotides: TGTGCCAGTTCTGGGGGGGGGCGCAAGGATGAAAAACTGTTTTTT. The complete variable domain, with remaining parts taken from reference TRBV19 and TRBJ1-4, reads DGGITQSPKYLFRKEGQNVTLSCEQNLNHDAMYWYRQDPGQGLRLIYYSQIVNDFQKGDIAEGYSVSREKKESFPLTVTSAQKNPTAFYLCASSGGGRKDEKLFFGSGTQLSVL.

J is TRBJ2-3 and V is TRBV2; TRBD2 might be the D (7 bases). Germline V gene sequence: CDR1 SNHLY, CDR2 FYNNEI. V was trimmed by 7 bases and J by 3 bases, leaving 17 bases between them. The CDR3 contains 15 residues. Written as DNA, the CDR3 is TGTGCCAGCAACAAGGACGGGGGGCCGACAGATACGCAGTATTTT. Its protein is CASNKDGGPTDTQYF.

The chain has TRBV3-1 (or the pseudogene TRBV3-2) and TRBJ1-1, with D possibly being TRBD1 (6 bases). This CDR3 is 15 amino acids long. CDR1 is LGHDT and CDR2 is YNNKEL in the germline V gene (reference sequence). V was trimmed by 0 bases and J by 6 bases, leaving 14 bases between them. CDR3 protein: CASSQDNGQGSEAFF. DNA for the CDR3: TGTGCCAGCAGCCAAGATAATGGGCAGGGGTCTGAAGCTTTCTTT.

This chain uses TRBV6-5 with TRBJ1-3; D not certain. Germline CDR1 MNHEY, CDR2 SVGAGI. The CDR3 runs 14 residues. The V gene lost 5 bases and the J gene lost 0 bases, with 8 bases spanning the gap. CDR3 in amino acids: CASSNRGSGNTIYF. The CDR3 nucleotides are TGTGCCAGCAGTAACCGGGGCTCTGGAAACACCATATATTTT.

The CDR3 here is CASSLNPGVKNEQFF. DNA for the CDR3: TGTGCCAGCAGCTTAAATCCGGGGGTGAAAAATGAGCAGTTCTTC. The chain carries TRBV11-2 and TRBJ2-1, with D tentatively TRBD2 (6 bases). Germline V gene lookup returns CDR1 SGHAT and CDR2 FQNNGV. This CDR3 is 15 amino acids long. V was clipped by 2 bases and J by 7 bases, with 15 bases between them.

This clone was observed at least ten times. The rearrangement uses TRBV2 and TRBJ1-1; 8 positions agree with TRBD1. The CDR3 loop spans 16 amino acids. The J segment lost 1 base and the V segment lost 2 bases, leaving 6 bases of the junction unmatched. Germline-derived CDR1 and CDR2 are SNHLY and FYNNEI. The CDR3 reads CASSETFTGGNTEAFF. The DNA of the CDR3 is TGTGCCAGCAGTGAAACATTTACAGGGGGGAACACTGAAGCTTTCTTT.

This rearrangement joins TRBV19 to TRBJ2-5; 7 positions agree with TRBD1. V was pared by 5 bases and J by 5 bases, with 5 bases of the junction left unmatched. The CDR3 is 13 amino acids. Germline V gene sequence: CDR1 LNHDA, CDR2 SQIVND (reference sequence). This CDR3 reads CASSLTGSETQYF. The CDR3, as DNA: TGTGCCAGTAGTCTGACAGGGTCGGAGACCCAGTACTTC.

The rearrangement joins TRBV29-1 to TRBJ2-7; 7 nucleotides align to TRBD2. There are 12 residues in the CDR3. Unmatched junction bases numbered 5, after V lost 3 bases and J lost 6 bases. CDR1 and CDR2 from the germline V gene are SQVTM and ANQGSEA. The CDR3 loop reads CSVEWTSSEQYF. CDR3 bases: TGCAGCGTTGAGTGGACTAGTTCCGAGCAGTACTTC.

V gene TRBV2 combines with J gene TRBJ2-1; 9 nucleotides match TRBD1. After removal of 11 bases from V and 4 bases from J, the junction contained 9 bases not matched to a gene. Looked up from germline, CDR1 is SNHLY and CDR2 is FYNNEI. The CDR3 is 14 amino acids. The CDR3 coding sequence is TGTGCCGGTACTCCCGGGACAGGGTACAATGAGCAGTTCTTC. This encodes CAGTPGTGYNEQFF.

This chain connects TRBV18 to TRBJ1-1, with D possibly being TRBD1 (6 bases). V was shortened by 6 bases and J by 5 bases, with 13 bases between the two germline ends. This CDR3 has 13 residues. Germline CDR1 and CDR2: KGHSH and LQKENI. CDR3 coding DNA: TGTGCCAGCTCCCCTCAAACAGGGACTGAAGCTTTCTTT. It yields the protein CASSPQTGTEAFF.

The gene calls are TRBV6-2 or TRBV6-3 and TRBJ2-5, with TRBD1 matching over 9 bases. Germline CDR1 is MNHEY and CDR2 is SVGEGT. V was pared by 5 bases and J by 4 bases, with 11 bases of the junction left unmatched. There are 16 residues in the CDR3. The CDR3 loop is CASSRGGGQGGETQYF. The CDR3 region has the DNA TGTGCCAGCAGTCGAGGGGGGGGACAGGGAGGAGAGACCCAGTACTTC.

V usage is TRBV18 and J usage is TRBJ1-1; D remains ambiguous. This CDR3 spans 15 amino acids. Trimming shortened V by 1 base and J by 4 bases, and 13 bases separated the two germline ends. Per germline, CDR1 KGHSH and CDR2 LQKENI. CDR3 DNA: TGTGCCAGCTCACCACTCACGGGTATGGGCACTGAAGCTTTCTTT. Translating gives CASSPLTGMGTEAFF.

The chain is built from TRBV7-8 and TRBJ2-5; D possibly corresponds to TRBD1 (5 bases). Germline CDR1 SGHVS, CDR2 FQNEAQ. There are 12 residues in the CDR3. The germline V and J ends were trimmed by 7 bases and 3 bases, with 9 bases remaining between them. The CDR3, as DNA: TGTGCCAGCAAAAGGGGTAAAGAGACCCAGTACTTC. Encoded protein: CASKRGKETQYF.

The DNA of the CDR3 is TGTGCCATCAGTGAAGTGTCAGGGGGGCAAGAGACCCAGTACTTC. Protein: CAISEVSGGQETQYF. This chain connects TRBV10-3 to TRBJ2-5; a weak D match, TRBD1 (7 bases). The CDR3 length is 15 residues. Germline V gene lookup returns CDR1 ENHRY and CDR2 SYGVKD. Trimming pared 3 bases from V and 2 bases from J, leaving 13 bases between.

The chain has TRBV5-1 and TRBJ2-7; 13 bases map to TRBD2. The CDR3 has 15 residues. J was trimmed by 2 bases and V by 3 bases; bases with no gene match: 2. The germline gives CDR1 SGHRS, CDR2 YFSETQ. Here the CDR3 reads CASSSTSGGPYEQYF. CDR3 sequence (DNA): TGCGCCAGCAGCTCGACTAGCGGGGGGCCCTACGAGCAGTACTTC.

This clone showed up just once. This chain links TRBV5-6 with TRBJ2-5, with TRBD2 matching over 9 bases. Germline CDR1 SGHDT, CDR2 YYEEEE. V shed 0 bases, J shed 5 bases, and the junction held 11 bases outside the gene matches. The CDR3 covers 17 residues. The CDR3 DNA reads TGTGCCAGCAGCTTGGTGGCGGCGGGGGGGCCCGGCGAGACCCAGTACTTC. This codes for CASSLVAAGGPGETQYF. The variable domain in full, completed from reference TRBV5-6 and TRBJ2-5, reads DAGVTQSPTHLIKTRGQQVTLRCSPKSGHDTVSWYQQALGQGPQFIFQYYEEEERQRGNFPDRFSGHQFPNYSSELNVNALLLGDSALYLCASSLVAAGGPGETQYFGPGTRLLVL.

The table lists this clone with a few counts. V and J are TRBV7-2 and TRBJ2-7; D ambiguous. V was clipped by 1 base and J by 7 bases, with 8 bases between them. The CDR3 is 12 residues long. Germline V CDR1 and CDR2: SGHTA, FQGNSA. The CDR3 loop is CASSLGSLEQYF. In nucleotides, the CDR3 is TGTGCCAGCAGCTTAGGTAGCCTGGAGCAGTACTTC.

This clone has more than one count but fewer than ten. The chain links TRBV18 to TRBJ2-7, with 9 nucleotides matching TRBD1. V gave up 2 bases and J gave up 7 bases; unmatched junction bases: 3. The germline CDR1 and CDR2 sequences are KGHSH and LQKENI. This CDR3 comprises 13 residues. The CDR3 reads CASSPGQGWEQYF. Written as DNA, the CDR3 is TGTGCCAGCTCACCAGGACAGGGGTGGGAGCAGTACTTC.